This TCR beta chain was observed in a study of blood T cells in healthy people across ages. Using a J-beta primer mix together with a sample-barcoded 5' primer, a second PCR was run for about 6 to 12 cycles. From the 5' RACE reads, TCRdb called clonotypes with MiXCR, one entry per CDR3 protein. The sample lists about 1,500,000 distinct CDR3 sequences, around 39% occurring once. This clonotype was observed a handful of times. At one of its ends the junction is not consistent with the germline gene, which may arise from a read error. Germline CDR1 SEHNR, CDR2 FQNEAQ (reference sequence). The CDR3 consists of 16 residues.

The sequenced sample consisted of blood. This clonotype was sampled from a woman aged 18-35 years in good health. The genes are TRBV7-9 and TRBJ2-1; TRBD2 matches 10 bases. The CDR3 coding sequence is TGTGCTAGCAGCTTTTACACTAGCGGGGTATTCAATGAGCAGTTCTTC. Its translation is CASSFYTSGVFNEQFF.